A single sample gave rise to the 30 T cell receptor beta chains below, sequenced in a study of blood T cell repertoires in COVID-19. Data came from immunoSEQ multiplex PCR; TCRdb stores just in-frame clones and leaves some out. The table has some 200,000 clones, roughly 80% seen once. The sequenced sample was PBMCs or T cells enriched from blood (not recorded which). The origin of the receptors is a man in his forties who had recovered from COVID-19.

The V call is TRBV6-5, the J call TRBJ1-2; 8 bases are a match to TRBD1. The CDR3 is 15 residues long. The V gene end was trimmed by 2 bases and the J gene end by 3 bases; junction bases not matched to a gene: 5. Germline CDR1 and CDR2: MNHEY and SVGAGI. The CDR3 DNA follows: TGTGCCAGCAGTTACGGTACAGGGGGACACTATGGCTACACCTTC. Its protein product is CASSYGTGGHYGYTF.

This chain links TRBV9 with TRBJ2-3; D is unresolved. V was cut by 4 bases and J by 0 bases, with 15 bases left in between. Per germline, CDR1 SGDLS and CDR2 YYNGEE. The CDR3 is 16 amino acids. The CDR3 bases are TGTGCCAGCAGCCCGATGTGGAGCGCTAGCACAGATACGCAGTATTTT. Protein sequence: CASSPMWSASTDTQYF.

V is TRBV6-5 and J is TRBJ1-2; unclear D gene. This CDR3 region has 14 residues. In germline, CDR1 is MNHEY, CDR2 SVGAGI. V dropped 2 bases and J dropped 0 bases, with 7 bases sitting between them. CDR3 sequence reads: CASSYVGSNYGYTF. For the CDR3, the DNA is TGTGCCAGCAGTTACGTGGGCTCTAACTATGGCTACACCTTC.

The chain has TRBV11-2 and TRBJ2-6; the D is unclear. In germline, CDR1 is SGHAT, CDR2 FQNNGV. This CDR3 spans 16 amino acids. The V end lost 5 bases, the J end lost 1 base, and 12 bases lay between the germline ends. The CDR3 spells CASSPHLRSGANVLTF. DNA for the CDR3: TGTGCCAGCAGCCCCCATTTGCGATCTGGGGCCAACGTCCTGACTTTC.

J is TRBJ1-4 and V is TRBV15; 8 nucleotides match TRBD1. Looked up from germline, CDR1 is LNHNV and CDR2 is YYDKDF (reference sequence). The CDR3 has 15 amino acids. Trimming took 3 bases from V and 4 from J; bases not matched to a gene: 4. In DNA form, the CDR3 reads TGTGCCACCAGCAGCGGGGACAGGCTTAATGAAAAACTGTTTTTT. Translating it yields CATSSGDRLNEKLFF.

This chain links TRBV20-1 with TRBJ2-1; 14 nucleotides match TRBD2. The CDR3 sequence is 22 residues long. CDR1 and CDR2 from the germline V gene are DFQATT and SNEGSKA (reference sequence). The trim removed 3 bases at V and 6 bases at J, leaving 25 bases unmatched. CDR3 residues: CSASNHRTGTSGRRPLSNEQFF. CDR3 bases: TGCAGTGCTAGTAACCATCGAACGGGGACTAGCGGGAGAAGACCCCTGAGCAATGAGCAGTTCTTC.

V gene TRBV4-1 combines with J gene TRBJ2-3; 10 bases map to TRBD2. The V gene end was trimmed by 4 bases and the J gene end by 1 base; junction bases not matched to a gene: 5. CDR3 length: 16 amino acids. The germline gives CDR1 MGHRA, CDR2 YSYEKL. CDR3 DNA sequence: TGCGCCAGCAGCCTCCTAGCGGGGGCCGGCACAGATACGCAGTATTTT. Translating gives CASSLLAGAGTDTQYF.

This chain links TRBV28 with TRBJ2-7; 13 bases fit TRBD2. The CDR3 sequence is 15 residues long. Germline V gene sequence: CDR1 MDHEN, CDR2 SYDVKM. V dropped 1 base and J dropped 7; count of bases not matched to a gene: 4. The CDR3 loop is CASSLFTSGRGEQYF. CDR3 bases: TGTGCCAGCAGTTTATTTACTAGCGGGAGGGGGGAGCAGTACTTC.

This clone was observed a single time. The gene calls are TRBV28 and TRBJ2-1; TRBD1 is a possible D gene (5 bases). The CDR3 spans 12 residues. Trimming shortened V by 4 bases and J by 8 bases, and 9 bases separated the two germline ends. The germline gives CDR1 MDHEN, CDR2 SYDVKM. The CDR3 protein is CASSSVGDEQFF. CDR3 DNA sequence: TGTGCCAGCAGTTCAGTAGGGGATGAGCAGTTCTTC.

The chain recombines TRBV7-2 with TRBJ2-7; 10 nucleotides match TRBD1. J gave up 4 bases and V 4 bases, and 7 bases lay outside the gene matches. The germline gives CDR1 SGHTA, CDR2 FQGNSA. This CDR3 region has 15 residues. CDR3 nucleotide sequence: TGTGCCAGCAGCTACGGACAGGGGGGAAGGTACGAGCAGTACTTC. Translating it yields CASSYGQGGRYEQYF.

This chain joins TRBV5-4 and TRBJ2-1, with TRBD1 matching over 8 bases. The CDR3 totals 16 residues. The V segment lost 4 bases and the J segment 0 bases; nucleotides outside the gene matches: 6. Germline V gene sequence: CDR1 SGHNT, CDR2 YYREEE (reference sequence). Here the CDR3 DNA reads TGTGCCAGCAGCACCAGACAGGGGAACTCCTACAATGAGCAGTTCTTC. Protein sequence: CASSTRQGNSYNEQFF.

The chain links TRBV3-1 (or the pseudogene TRBV3-2) to TRBJ1-1; 11 positions match TRBD1. The CDR3 is 17 amino acids. J was trimmed by 0 bases and V by 2 bases; bases with no gene match: 5. The germline CDR1 and CDR2 sequences are LGHDT and YNNKEL (reference sequence). The CDR3 here is CASSQWGTGGLNTEAFF. The CDR3 region has the DNA TGTGCCAGCAGCCAATGGGGGACAGGGGGTTTGAACACTGAAGCTTTCTTT.

The chain joins TRBV10-3 to TRBJ1-3; 7 nucleotides agree with TRBD1. J gave up 2 bases and V 6 bases, and 7 bases lay outside the gene matches. The CDR3 runs to 15 residues. The germline V gene has CDR1 ENHRY and CDR2 SYGVKD. The CDR3 nucleotides are TGTGCCATCAGACCAGACAGGGCCCCTGGAAACACCATATATTTT. Its protein is CAIRPDRAPGNTIYF.

Here the CDR3 reads CASSMWSEGASGYTF. CDR3 DNA: TGTGCCAGTAGTATGTGGAGCGAGGGGGCGAGTGGCTACACCTTC. The chain combines TRBV19 with TRBJ1-2, with 7 bases matching TRBD1. The J segment lost 7 bases and the V segment lost 3 bases, leaving 11 bases of the junction unmatched. CDR3 length: 15 amino acids. The germline V gene has CDR1 LNHDA and CDR2 SQIVND (reference sequence).

The chain has TRBV10-1 and TRBJ2-5, with 9 bases lining up with TRBD2. The junction had 5 bases not matched to a gene; V was cut back by 1 base and J by 2 bases. The CDR3 has 16 amino acids. Germline CDR1 WNHNN, CDR2 SYGVQD (reference sequence). The CDR3 nucleotides are TGCGCCAGCAGTGAGTTAGCTAGCGGGGCTCAAGAGACCCAGTACTTC. Amino acid sequence: CASSELASGAQETQYF.

The J gene is TRBJ2-1, the V gene TRBV13, with 8 bases lining up with TRBD1. The germline CDR1 and CDR2 sequences are PRHDT and FYEKMQ (reference sequence). V shed 3 bases, J shed 0 bases, and the junction held 4 bases outside the gene matches. There are 16 residues in the CDR3. This CDR3 reads CASSLDRDSSYNEQFF. The CDR3 DNA reads as TGTGCCAGCAGCTTGGACAGGGACAGCTCCTACAATGAGCAGTTCTTC.

This clone was recorded once. This sequence joins TRBV7-2 and TRBJ2-1; TRBD1 aligns across 8 bases. The V and J ends lost 4 bases and 0 bases, in that order; junction bases with no gene match: 2. From germline, CDR1 is SGHTA and CDR2 FQGNSA. The CDR3 covers 15 residues. CDR3: CASSSDRASYNEQFF. For the CDR3, the DNA is TGTGCCAGCAGCTCGGACAGGGCCTCCTACAATGAGCAGTTCTTC.

CDR3 bases: TGTGCCAGCAGCAGGCTCGGACACCTTACCTACAATGAGCAGTTCTTC. This codes for CASSRLGHLTYNEQFF. This chain joins TRBV6-2 or TRBV6-3 and TRBJ2-1; possible D gene TRBD1, 5 bases. In germline, CDR1 is MNHEY, CDR2 SVGEGT. V dropped 6 bases and J dropped 2 bases, with 17 bases sitting between them. The CDR3 runs to 16 residues.

The chain recombines TRBV28 with TRBJ1-1; TRBD1 aligns across 8 bases. V shed 3 bases, J shed 4 bases, and the junction held 4 bases outside the gene matches. The germline gives CDR1 MDHEN, CDR2 SYDVKM. CDR3 length equals 14 residues. The DNA for the CDR3 is TGTGCCAGCAGTTTCTTCCAGGGGGCCACTGAAGCTTTCTTT. Protein: CASSFFQGATEAFF.

This rearrangement joins TRBV5-4 to TRBJ1-1; maybe TRBD1 (6 bases). V dropped 2 bases and J dropped 8 bases, with 13 bases sitting between them. Per germline, CDR1 SGHNT and CDR2 YYREEE (reference sequence). CDR3 length: 13 residues. CDR3 region: CASSFAGEGEAFF. CDR3 DNA: TGTGCCAGCAGCTTTGCAGGGGAGGGGGAAGCTTTCTTT.

CDR3 loop: CASSPRTSGRGRETQYF. In nucleotides, the CDR3 is TGTGCCAGCAGCCCACGGACTAGCGGGAGGGGTCGAGAGACCCAGTACTTC. This rearrangement joins TRBV3-1 (or the pseudogene TRBV3-2) to TRBJ2-5, with TRBD2 identical over 15 bases. CDR1 is LGHDT and CDR2 is YNNKEL in the germline V gene (reference sequence). V lost 4 bases to trimming and J lost 4 bases; unmatched junction nucleotides: 7. There are 17 residues in the CDR3.

The V call is TRBV7-9, the J call TRBJ2-7; unclear D gene. Germline assignment: CDR1 SEHNR and CDR2 FQNEAQ (reference sequence). Trimming removed 1 base from V and 4 bases from J, with 8 bases in between. The CDR3 is 13 residues long. DNA for the CDR3: TGTGCCAGCAGCTTAGACAGCACTTACGAGCAGTACGTC. Encoded protein: CASSLDSTYEQYV.

This chain joins TRBV4-2 and TRBJ1-3, with TRBD1 identical over 11 bases. Looked up from germline, CDR1 is LGHNA and CDR2 is YNFKEQ. This CDR3 contains 19 residues. After removal of 5 bases from V and 4 bases from J, the junction contained 16 bases not matched to a gene. The CDR3 protein is CASSTRDRGASKWGNTIYF. DNA of the CDR3: TGTGCCAGCAGCACCCGGGACAGGGGGGCCTCAAAGTGGGGAAACACCATATATTTT.

The V gene is TRBV5-1, the J gene TRBJ2-1, with TRBD1 matching 7 bases. Germline lookup yields CDR1 SGHRS and CDR2 YFSETQ. The V segment lost 0 bases and the J segment 11 bases; nucleotides outside the gene matches: 2. CDR3 size: 12 residues. CDR3 sequence reads: CASSLVQGKQFF. DNA for the CDR3: TGCGCCAGCAGCTTGGTACAGGGGAAGCAGTTCTTC.

V and J are TRBV6-5 and TRBJ2-7, with 9 bases fitting TRBD1. CDR1 is MNHEY, CDR2 SVGAGI, per germline. The CDR3 covers 12 residues. The ends lost 8 bases at V and 4 bases at J; junction bases unmatched: 3. CDR3 bases: TGTGCCAGCGGACAGGGGTTGTACGAGCAGTACTTC. Protein sequence: CASGQGLYEQYF.

The V and J genes are TRBV3-1 (or the pseudogene TRBV3-2) and TRBJ1-2; perhaps TRBD1 as D (6 bases). This CDR3 contains 15 residues. Germline-derived CDR1 and CDR2 are LGHDT and YNNKEL (reference sequence). Trimming took 3 bases from V and 6 from J, leaving 17 bases between them. The CDR3 DNA follows: TGTGCCAGCAGCCACAGGGGTTACCACCCAAATGGCTACACCTTC. It yields the protein CASSHRGYHPNGYTF.

V usage is TRBV5-8 and J usage is TRBJ2-5, with TRBD1 matching 7 bases. V trimming: 0 bases; J trimming: 1 base; junction bases outside the gene matches: 3. Germline values: CDR1 SGHTS, CDR2 YDEGEE. The CDR3 is made up of 15 amino acids. The CDR3, as DNA: TGTGCCAGCAGCTTGGGGGGACAGCTCCAAGAGACCCAGTACTTC. It is translated as CASSLGGQLQETQYF.

The chain links TRBV7-2 to TRBJ1-5; D gene ambiguous. Trimming stripped 4 bases from V and 5 bases from J, with 9 bases between. This CDR3 region has 13 residues. Germline loops: CDR1 SGHTA, CDR2 FQGNSA. The CDR3 DNA follows: TGTGCCAGCAGCTCGGAGTCCCATCAGCCCCAGCATTTT. Residues: CASSSESHQPQHF.

The V gene is TRBV5-4, the J gene TRBJ2-7; D is perhaps TRBD1 (6 bases). The germline CDR1 and CDR2 sequences are SGHNT and YYREEE (reference sequence). The germline V and J ends were trimmed by 4 bases and 5 bases, with 19 bases remaining between them. This CDR3 spans 15 amino acids. The CDR3 here is CASSPRQALSHEQYV. The CDR3 DNA reads TGTGCCAGCAGCCCTAGACAGGCCCTTTCCCACGAGCAGTACGTC.

The rearrangement links TRBV19 to TRBJ2-5; 7 bases agree with TRBD1. The junction had 8 bases not matched to a gene; V was cut back by 5 bases and J by 14 bases. This CDR3 has 11 amino acids. Germline V gene sequence: CDR1 LNHDA, CDR2 SQIVND (reference sequence). CDR3 nucleotide sequence: TGTGCCAGTAGTTCGGGACAGAGGTATTACTTC. Protein sequence: CASSSGQRYYF.